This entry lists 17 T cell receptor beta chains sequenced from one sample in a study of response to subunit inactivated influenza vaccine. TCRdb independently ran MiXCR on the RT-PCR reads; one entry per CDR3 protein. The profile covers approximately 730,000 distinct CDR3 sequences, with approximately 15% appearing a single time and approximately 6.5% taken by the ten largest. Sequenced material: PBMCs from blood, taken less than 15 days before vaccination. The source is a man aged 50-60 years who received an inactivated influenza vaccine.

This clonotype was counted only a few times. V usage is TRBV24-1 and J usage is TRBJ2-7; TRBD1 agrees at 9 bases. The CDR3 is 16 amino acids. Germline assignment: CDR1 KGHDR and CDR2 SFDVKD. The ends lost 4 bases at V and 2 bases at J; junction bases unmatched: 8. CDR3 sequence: CATSEVRDRDPYEQYF. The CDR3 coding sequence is TGTGCCACCAGTGAGGTCCGGGACAGGGACCCCTACGAGCAGTACTTC.

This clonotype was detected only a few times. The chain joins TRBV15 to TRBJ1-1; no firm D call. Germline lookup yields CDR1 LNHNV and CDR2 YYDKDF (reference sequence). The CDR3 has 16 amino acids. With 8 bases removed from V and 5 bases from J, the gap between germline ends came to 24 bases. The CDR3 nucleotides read TGTGCCACCCGAGATAAGGGCCGAGGGTTGGTAACTGAAGCTTTCTTT. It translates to CATRDKGRGLVTEAFF.

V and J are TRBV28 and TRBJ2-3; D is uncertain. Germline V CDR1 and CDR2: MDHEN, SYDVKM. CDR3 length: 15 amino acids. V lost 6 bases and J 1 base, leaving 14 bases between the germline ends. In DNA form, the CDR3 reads TGTGCCAGCAGATCCGCGCCGACTCGCACAGATACGCAGTATTTT. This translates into CASRSAPTRTDTQYF. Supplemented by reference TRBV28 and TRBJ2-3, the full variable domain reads DVKVTQSSRYLVKRTGEKVFLECVQDMDHENMFWYRQDPGLGLRLIYFSYDVKMKEKGDIPEGYSVSREKKERFSLILESASTNQTSMYLCASRSAPTRTDTQYFGPGTRLTVL.

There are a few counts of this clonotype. The CDR3 DNA follows: TGTGCCATCAGTGTCGGGACTAGCGGGAGAAACTACAATGAGCAGTTCTTC. Translating gives CAISVGTSGRNYNEQFF. The chain has TRBV10-3 and TRBJ2-1, with 14 bases lining up with TRBD2. The germline V gene encodes CDR1 ENHRY and CDR2 SYGVKD. The length of the CDR3 is 17 residues. Trimming took 4 bases from V and 3 from J; bases not matched to a gene: 5.

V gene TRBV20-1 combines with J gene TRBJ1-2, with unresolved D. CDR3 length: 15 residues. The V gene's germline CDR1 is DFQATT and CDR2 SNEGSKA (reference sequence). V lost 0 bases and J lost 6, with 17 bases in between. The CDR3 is CSARDSVSPVHGYTF. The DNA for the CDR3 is TGCAGTGCTAGAGATAGTGTCTCGCCGGTACATGGCTACACCTTC.

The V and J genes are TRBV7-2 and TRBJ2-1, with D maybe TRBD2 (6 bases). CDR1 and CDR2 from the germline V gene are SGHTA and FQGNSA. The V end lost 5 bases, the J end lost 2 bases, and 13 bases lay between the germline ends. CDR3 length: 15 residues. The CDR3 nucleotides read TGTGCCAGCAGCAACAGCGGGTTTACCTACAATGAGCAGTTCTTC. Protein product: CASSNSGFTYNEQFF.

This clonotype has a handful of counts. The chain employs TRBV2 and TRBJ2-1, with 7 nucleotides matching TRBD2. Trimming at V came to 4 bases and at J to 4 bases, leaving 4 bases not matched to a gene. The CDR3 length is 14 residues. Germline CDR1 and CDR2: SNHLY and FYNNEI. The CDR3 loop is CASSGAGRYNEQFF. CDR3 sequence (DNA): TGTGCCAGCAGTGGAGCGGGGAGATACAATGAGCAGTTCTTC.

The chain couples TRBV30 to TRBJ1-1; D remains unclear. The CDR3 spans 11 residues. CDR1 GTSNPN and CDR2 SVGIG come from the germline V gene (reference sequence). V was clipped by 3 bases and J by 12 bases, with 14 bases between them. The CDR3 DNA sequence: TGTGCCTGGAGGGCGACATTGAGAACTTTCTTT. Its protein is CAWRATLRTFF. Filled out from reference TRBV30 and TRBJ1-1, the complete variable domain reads SQTIHQWPATLVQPVGSPLSLECTVEGTSNPNLYWYRQAAGRGLQLLFYSVGIGQISSEVPQNLSASRPQDRQFILSSKKLLLSDSGFYLCAWRATLRTFFGQGTRLTVV.

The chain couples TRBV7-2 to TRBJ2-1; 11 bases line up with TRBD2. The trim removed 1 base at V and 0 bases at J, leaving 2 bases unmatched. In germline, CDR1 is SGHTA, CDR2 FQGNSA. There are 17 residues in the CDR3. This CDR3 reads CASSLVSGGVSYNEQFF. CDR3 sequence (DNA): TGTGCCAGCAGCTTAGTTAGCGGGGGGGTCTCCTACAATGAGCAGTTCTTC.

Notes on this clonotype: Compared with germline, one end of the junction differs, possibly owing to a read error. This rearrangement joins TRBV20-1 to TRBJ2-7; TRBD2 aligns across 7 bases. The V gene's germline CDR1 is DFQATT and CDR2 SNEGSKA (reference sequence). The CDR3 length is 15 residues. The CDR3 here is CSAYPGLGRLYEQHF. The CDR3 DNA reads TGCAGTGCCTATCCTGGCCTCGGGAGGCTATACGAGCAGCACTTC.

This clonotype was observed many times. The chain's CDR3 is CASSRTPETQYF. CDR3 nucleotides: TGCGCCAGCAGTAGGACGCCGGAGACCCAGTACTTC. The V call is TRBV5-1, the J call TRBJ2-5; no clear D. CDR1 SGHRS and CDR2 YFSETQ come from the germline V gene. V lost 5 bases, J lost 5 bases, and 10 bases lay in between. CDR3 length: 12 amino acids.

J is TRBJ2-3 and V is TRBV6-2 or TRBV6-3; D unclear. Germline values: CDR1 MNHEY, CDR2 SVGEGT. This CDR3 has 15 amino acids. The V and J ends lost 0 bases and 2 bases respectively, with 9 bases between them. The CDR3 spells CASSYSRYLTDTQYF. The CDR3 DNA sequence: TGTGCCAGCAGTTACTCGAGGTACCTCACAGATACGCAGTATTTT.

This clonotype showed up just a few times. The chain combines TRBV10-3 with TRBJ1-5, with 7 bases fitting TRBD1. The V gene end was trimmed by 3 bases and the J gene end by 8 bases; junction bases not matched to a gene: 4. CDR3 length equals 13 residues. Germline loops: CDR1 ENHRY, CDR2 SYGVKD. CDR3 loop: CAISDRGREPQHF. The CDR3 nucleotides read TGTGCCATCAGTGACAGGGGGAGGGAGCCCCAGCATTTT.

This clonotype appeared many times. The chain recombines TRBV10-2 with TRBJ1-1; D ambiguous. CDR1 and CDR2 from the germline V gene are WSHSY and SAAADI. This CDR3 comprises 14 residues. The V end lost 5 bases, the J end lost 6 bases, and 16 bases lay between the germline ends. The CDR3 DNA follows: TGCGCCAGCAGTCCGGGATCTCGAGGGCCTGAAGCTTTCTTT. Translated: CASSPGSRGPEAFF.

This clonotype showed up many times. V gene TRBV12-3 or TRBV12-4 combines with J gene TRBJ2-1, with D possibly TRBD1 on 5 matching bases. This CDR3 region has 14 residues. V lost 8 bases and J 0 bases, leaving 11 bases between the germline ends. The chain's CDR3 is CASGRGSSYNEQFF. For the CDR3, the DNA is TGTGCCAGCGGTAGGGGTAGCTCCTACAATGAGCAGTTCTTC.

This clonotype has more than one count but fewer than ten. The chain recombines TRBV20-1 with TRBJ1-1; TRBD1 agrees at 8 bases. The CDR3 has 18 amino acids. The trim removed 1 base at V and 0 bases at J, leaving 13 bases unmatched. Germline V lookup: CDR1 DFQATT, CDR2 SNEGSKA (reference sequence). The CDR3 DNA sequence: TGCAGTGCTAGAGTCAGTTGGACAGGGAGAAGGTTGAACACTGAAGCTTTCTTT. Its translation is CSARVSWTGRRLNTEAFF.

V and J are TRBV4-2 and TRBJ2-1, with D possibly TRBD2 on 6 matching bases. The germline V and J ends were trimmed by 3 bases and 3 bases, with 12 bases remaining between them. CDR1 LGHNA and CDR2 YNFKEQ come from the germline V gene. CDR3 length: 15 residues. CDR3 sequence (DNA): TGTGCCAGCAGCCATGGGGGGATGGTCTACAATGAGCAGTTCTTC. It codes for CASSHGGMVYNEQFF.